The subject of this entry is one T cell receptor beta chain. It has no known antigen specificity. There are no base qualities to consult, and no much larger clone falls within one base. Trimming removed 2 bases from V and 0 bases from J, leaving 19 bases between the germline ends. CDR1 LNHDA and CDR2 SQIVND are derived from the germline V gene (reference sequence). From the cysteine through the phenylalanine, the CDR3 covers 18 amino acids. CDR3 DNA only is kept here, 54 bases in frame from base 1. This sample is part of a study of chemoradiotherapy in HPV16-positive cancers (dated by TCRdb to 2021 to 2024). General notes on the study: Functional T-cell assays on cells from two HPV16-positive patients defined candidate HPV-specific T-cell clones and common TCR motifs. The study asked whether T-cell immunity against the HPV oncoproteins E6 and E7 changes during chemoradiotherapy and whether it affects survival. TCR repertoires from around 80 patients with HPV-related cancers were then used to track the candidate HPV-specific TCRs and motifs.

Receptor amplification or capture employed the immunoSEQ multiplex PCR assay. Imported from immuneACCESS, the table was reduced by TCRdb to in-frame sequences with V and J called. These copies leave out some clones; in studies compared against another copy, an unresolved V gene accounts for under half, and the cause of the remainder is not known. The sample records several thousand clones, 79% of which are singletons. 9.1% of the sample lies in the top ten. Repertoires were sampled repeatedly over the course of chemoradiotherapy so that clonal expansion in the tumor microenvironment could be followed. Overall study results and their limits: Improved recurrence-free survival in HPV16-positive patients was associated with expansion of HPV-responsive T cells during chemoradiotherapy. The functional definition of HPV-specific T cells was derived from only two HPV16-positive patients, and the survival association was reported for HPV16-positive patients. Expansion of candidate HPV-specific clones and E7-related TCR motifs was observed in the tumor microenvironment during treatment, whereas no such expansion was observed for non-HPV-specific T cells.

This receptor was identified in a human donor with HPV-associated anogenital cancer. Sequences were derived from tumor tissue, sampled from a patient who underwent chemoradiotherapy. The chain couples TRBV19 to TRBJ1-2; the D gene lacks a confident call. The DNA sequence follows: TGTGCCAGTAGTATATCAAACCTAAACCGGGGATCTAACTATGGCTACACCTTC. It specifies CASSISNLNRGSNYGYTF.